This is a list of T cell receptor beta chains from one sample in a study of technical replicates of blood from a few donors. Sequenced by immunoSEQ multiplex PCR; TCRdb stores in-frame clones only, minus some. This sample yields under 85,000 clones, of which approximately 97% are seen a single time; more than 0.15% belongs to the top ten. Sample: T cells isolated from PBMCs. All receptors derive from a human donor in good health. CDR3s include the opening cysteine and the closing phenylalanine or tryptophan. The D gene is left open where the match is weak. Clone size is stated in some rows and not others, as once, few, many or a class when expanded.

clone size	D gene	V gene	J gene	CDR3 DNA	CDR3 protein
.	.	TRBV28	TRBJ1-2	TGTGCCAGCAGATTAGTGGGGCGCGGCTACACCTTC	CASRLVGRGYTF
.	.	TRBV2	TRBJ1-5	TGTGCCAGCAGTCGGGTCGATAGCAATCAGCCCCAGCATTTT	CASSRVDSNQPQHF
once	.	TRBV6-5	TRBJ2-5	TGTGCCAGCAGTTACCAGGGAGGTGACGGAGAGACCCAGTACTTC	CASSYQGGDGETQYF
.	.	TRBV14	TRBJ2-2	TGTGCCAGCAGGCCACATAACACCGGGGAGCTGTTTTTT	CASRPHNTGELFF
.	.	TRBV6-5	TRBJ1-6	TGTGCCAGCAGGCCTCCGGGACATCTTTCCCCCCTCCACTTT	CASRPPGHLSPLHF
.	.	TRBV2	TRBJ2-7	TGTGCCAGCACCCGTTACGAGCAGTACTTC	CASTRYEQYF
.	.	TRBV6-5	TRBJ2-7	TGTGCCAGCAGTTACGGCGGTCGCGCCACCTCCTACGAGCAGTACTTC	CASSYGGRATSYEQYF
.	.	TRBV29-1	TRBJ1-5	TGCAGCGTTGGGGCTAGCAATCAGCCCCAGCATTTT	CSVGASNQPQHF
once	TRBD1	TRBV9	TRBJ2-7	TGTGCCAGCAGCGGCCCGGGACAGGGCTCCGAGCAGTACTTC	CASSGPGQGSEQYF
.	.	TRBV4-1	TRBJ2-2	TGCGCCAGCAGCCAAGATCGGCAGGGGATGTTTTTT	CASSQDRQGMFF
.	TRBD2	TRBV4-1	TRBJ2-7	TGCGCCAGCAGCCAAGGAACGGGACTAGCGGGAGTCAAGTACTTC	CASSQGTGLAGVKYF
.	TRBD1	TRBV7-8	TRBJ2-7	TGTGCCAGCAGCTCACGAAACAGGGGCCACGAGCAGTACTTC	CASSSRNRGHEQYF
once	.	TRBV28	TRBJ2-7	TGTGCCAGCAGTTTCCGGAGACAGGACGAGCCCCCCCCAGCCTACGAGCAGTACTTC	CASSFRRQDEPPPAYEQYF
.	.	TRBV7-8	TRBJ2-7	TGTGCCAGCAGCTTAGAGCTTAGGCCTAAAATCAGACACTACGAGCAGTACTTC	CASSLELRPKIRHYEQYF
.	TRBD1	TRBV14	TRBJ2-5	TGTGCCAGCAGCCAAGGGATAGGACAGGGGTTAAGGGAGACCCAGTACTTC	CASSQGIGQGLRETQYF
.	TRBD1	TRBV5-6	TRBJ1-2	TGTGCCAGCAGCGCGAGGACAGGCTCGAGGAACTATGGCTACACCTTC	CASSARTGSRNYGYTF
.	TRBD2	TRBV30	TRBJ2-2	TGTGCCTGGGAGATCTCAGGGCGGGGGTTGAACACCGGGGAGCTGTTTTTT	CAWEISGRGLNTGELFF
.	.	TRBV29-1	TRBJ2-1	TGCAGCGTTGTTCTACCCTACAATGAGCAGTTCTTC	CSVVLPYNEQFF
once	.	TRBV30	TRBJ1-1	TGTGCCTGGAGCCCCCTGGCAGGGGTGAACATGGAAGCTTTCTTT	CAWSPLAGVNMEAFF
once	TRBD2	TRBV27	TRBJ2-1	TGTGCCAGCAGCTTCCGGGGACTAGCGAGCAATGAGCAGTTCTTC	CASSFRGLASNEQFF
.	.	TRBV12-5	TRBJ2-3	TGTGCTAGTGGCCCCTCGGCGGGCGGTACGCAGTATTTT	CASGPSAGGTQYF
.	TRBD2	TRBV27	TRBJ2-7	TGTGCCAGCAGTCCAACTAGCGTTATAAACTCCTACGAGCAGTACTTC	CASSPTSVINSYEQYF
.	.	TRBV29-1	TRBJ1-5	TGCAGCGTGGGGCAGGGTACGGGCAATCAGCCCCAGCATTTT	CSVGQGTGNQPQHF
.	.	TRBV28	TRBJ2-7	TGTGCCAGCAGTCAGGGGTCGGGCGGAACCATAACCTACGAGCAGTACTTC	CASSQGSGGTITYEQYF
.	.	TRBV5-1	TRBJ2-7	TGCGCCAGCAGCTTGGGCACTCCTTCCTACGAGCAGTACTTC	CASSLGTPSYEQYF
.	TRBD2	TRBV4-2	TRBJ2-5	TGTGCCAGCAGCCAAGCCCGGAGCGGGGGCGGGGCTGAGACCCAGTACTTC	CASSQARSGGGAETQYF
.	TRBD1	TRBV6-8	TRBJ1-1	TGTGCCAGCATCGGAGCAGGGGGGAACACTGAAGCTTTCTTT	CASIGAGGNTEAFF
.	TRBD2	TRBV4-2	TRBJ2-5	TGTGCCAGCAGCCAAGATGGCCCGACTAGCGGGAAAGAGACCCAGTACTTC	CASSQDGPTSGKETQYF
.	TRBD2	TRBV27	TRBJ2-7	TGTGCCAGCAGTTCCCTATCCGGGGTGAGTGCGGGGGGCTCCTACGAGCAGTACTTC	CASSSLSGVSAGGSYEQYF
.	TRBD1	TRBV29-1	TRBJ1-1	TGCAGCTCCGTCAGGGGGAAGAACACTGAAGCTTTCTTT	CSSVRGKNTEAFF
.	.	TRBV27	TRBJ2-5	TGTGCCAGCAGTAGGGACTCATATTGGGAAACCCAGTACTTC	CASSRDSYWETQYF
.	.	TRBV6-5	TRBJ1-2	TGTGCCAGCACTAGCCTCTTATACTATGGCTACACCTTC	CASTSLLYYGYTF
.	.	TRBV19	TRBJ2-7	TGTGCCAGTAGTACCCGCGAACTCGGCTACGAGCAGTACTTC	CASSTRELGYEQYF
once	.	TRBV19	TRBJ2-1	TGTGCCAGTAGTATAGTTCACGGGACTGGAAACAATGAGCAGTTCTTC	CASSIVHGTGNNEQFF
.	TRBD1	TRBV5-1	TRBJ1-2	TGCGCCAGCTCGTGGACAGGGGGCTTGGACTATGGCTACACCTTC	CASSWTGGLDYGYTF
.	.	TRBV5-6	TRBJ1-2	TGTGCCAGCAGCTTCCCGGGGGAATATGGCTACACCTTC	CASSFPGEYGYTF
.	.	TRBV27	TRBJ1-5	TGTGCCAGCAGTCACAAAGGAGGGTTCAATCAGCCCCAGCATTTT	CASSHKGGFNQPQHF
.	.	TRBV28	TRBJ2-1	TGTGCCAGCAGTTCACAGTGGAGGGAGCAGTTCTTC	CASSSQWREQFF
.	.	TRBV9	TRBJ2-5	TGTGCCAGCAGCGTAGAACAGGGAGAGACCCAGTACTTC	CASSVEQGETQYF
.	TRBD2	TRBV4-2	TRBJ2-7	TGTGCCAGCAGCCAAGAAAGAGCGGGAGCTGGGCACGAGCAGTACTTC	CASSQERAGAGHEQYF
.	.	TRBV6-1	TRBJ1-2	TGTGCCAGCAGTGGGGGAGACAGGCACTATGGCTACACCTTC	CASSGGDRHYGYTF
.	TRBD1	TRBV6-5	TRBJ1-1	TGTGCCAGCAGTTTAGTCGCTGGGACAGGGGGCTTCGAAGCTTTCTTT	CASSLVAGTGGFEAFF
.	TRBD2	TRBV18	TRBJ2-2	TGTGCCAGCTCACCAGGTGGAGCGGGGACGAACACCGGGGAGCTGTTTTTT	CASSPGGAGTNTGELFF
.	.	TRBV13	TRBJ1-1	TGTGCCAGCAGCTTGGGGAGGACTGAAGCTTTCTTT	CASSLGRTEAFF
.	TRBD2	TRBV6-1	TRBJ2-7	TGTGCCAGCAGTGCCGAGACTAGCGGGAGTAGGCACGAGCAGTACTTC	CASSAETSGSRHEQYF
.	TRBD2	TRBV19	TRBJ2-1	TGTGCCAGCAGCAGCGGGGTAACCTACAATGAGCAGTTCTTC	CASSSGVTYNEQFF
.	.	TRBV29-1	TRBJ1-5	TGCAGCGTTGCGGGGGGGGATTATCAGCCCCAGCATTTT	CSVAGGDYQPQHF
.	TRBD1	TRBV6-6	TRBJ1-4	TGTGCCAGCAGTGCCCAAGGGGGCGTCGTTGAAAAACTGTTTTTT	CASSAQGGVVEKLFF